The source of this T cell receptor beta chain is a study of blood T cell repertoires in COVID-19. Turning to the study itself: PBMCs, B-cell-depleted T cells, or T cells provided the cDNA or gDNA that made up the material.

CDR3 length: 16 amino acids. The germline V gene has CDR1 SGHNT and CDR2 YYREEE (reference sequence). Deletions cut 2 bases from V and 2 bases from J, with 17 bases between. Original handling: Researchers report that nucleated cell counts were estimated from reference gene primer amplification. Assay used: immunoSEQ multiplex PCR; TCRdb lists only in-frame clones, some missing. That table supplies the V and J calls and clone size; D and trimming were determined from the DNA. The top ten hold about 4.5% of the sample, which has 250,000 to 300,000 clones, 70% to 90% seen once. The V and J genes are TRBV5-4 and TRBJ2-7, with a tentative D call TRBD1 (6 bases). This TCR was sampled from a man in his sixties who had recovered from COVID-19. Sequenced material: peripheral blood. The CDR3 DNA reads as TGTGCCAGCAGCTTTTCCGCGACAGGTTCAACCTACGAGCAGTACTTC. Translation: CASSFSATGSTYEQYF.